The 32 T cell receptor beta chains given below trace back to one sample, sequenced in a study of blood T cell repertoires in COVID-19. Using immunoSEQ multiplex PCR, the repertoire was profiled, and TCRdb retains in-frame clones only, with some absent. This sample has fewer than 400,000 clones, with roughly nine tenths found just once. Sequencing was performed on PBMCs or T cells enriched from blood (not recorded which). These receptors all come from a man aged 55 to 70 who had recovered from COVID-19.

The chain couples TRBV28 to TRBJ1-2; 7 bases match TRBD1. The CDR3 extends over 13 amino acids. Trimming at V came to 2 bases and at J to 8 bases, leaving 5 bases not matched to a gene. The V gene's germline CDR1 is MDHEN and CDR2 SYDVKM. The CDR3 DNA sequence: TGTGCCAGCAGTTTAGTGACAGGGAACGGCTACACCTTC. Protein sequence: CASSLVTGNGYTF.

The table lists this clone with a few counts. This chain joins TRBV2 and TRBJ1-5; D perhaps matches TRBD1 (5 bases). The CDR3 contains 14 residues. V was shortened by 6 bases and J by 4 bases, with 13 bases between the two germline ends. Germline loops: CDR1 SNHLY, CDR2 FYNNEI. DNA for the CDR3: TGTGCCAGCAGACGTCAAGGGGTGAATCAGCCCCAGCATTTT. It yields the protein CASRRQGVNQPQHF. Using reference TRBV2 and TRBJ1-5 for the parts outside the CDR3, the full variable domain is EPEVTQTPSHQVTQMGQEVILRCVPISNHLYFYWYRQILGQKVEFLVSFYNNEISEKSEIFDDQFSVERPDGSNFTLKIRSTKLEDSAMYFCASRRQGVNQPQHFGDGTRLSIL.

The chain links TRBV28 to TRBJ1-2; the match to TRBD1 covers 7 bases. CDR1 MDHEN and CDR2 SYDVKM come from the germline V gene. The CDR3 contains 12 residues. After removal of 8 bases from V and 14 bases from J, the junction contained 14 bases not matched to a gene. The CDR3 region is CASEPPYRGKTF. CDR3 nucleotides: TGTGCCAGCGAGCCACCCTACAGGGGAAAGACCTTC.

This rearrangement joins TRBV28 to TRBJ1-1; D possibly corresponds to TRBD1 (5 bases). Per germline, CDR1 MDHEN and CDR2 SYDVKM. V lost 5 bases, J lost 10 bases, and 17 bases lay in between. This CDR3 region has 13 residues. For the CDR3, the DNA is TGTGCCAGCAGTAGAAACCCGGGCCAGGGAGCTTTCTTT. It is translated as CASSRNPGQGAFF.

The V gene is TRBV2, the J gene TRBJ1-3; possibly TRBD1 for D (6 bases). V shed 4 bases and J shed 4 bases, with 14 bases lying between them. This CDR3 contains 15 residues. Germline CDR1 and CDR2: SNHLY and FYNNEI. This CDR3 is CASSAEQGAGNTIYF. In DNA, the CDR3 is TGTGCCAGCAGTGCAGAACAGGGAGCAGGAAACACCATATATTTT.

This clone was recorded only once. This sequence joins TRBV7-6 and TRBJ2-4; 8 bases line up with TRBD2. CDR1 and CDR2 from the germline V gene are SGHVS and FNYEAQ. The length of the CDR3 is 18 residues. V shed 1 base, J shed 1 base, and the junction held 9 bases outside the gene matches. The CDR3 loop reads CASSLGPLAGRAKNIQYF. In DNA form, the CDR3 reads TGTGCCAGCAGCTTAGGCCCGTTAGCGGGGAGGGCCAAAAACATTCAGTACTTC.

The CDR3 nucleotides read TGTGCCAGCAGCACGAGAGGCAGATCAGATACGCAGTATTTT. It codes for CASSTRGRSDTQYF. The rearrangement joins TRBV9 to TRBJ2-3, with unresolved D. Germline CDR1 and CDR2: SGDLS and YYNGEE. The CDR3 contains 14 residues. Trimming cost V 4 bases and J 4 bases, with 13 bases left between them.

The chain uses TRBV4-1 and TRBJ2-7, with a weak D call TRBD2 (5 bases). The CDR3 runs to 16 residues. With 0 bases removed from V and 0 bases from J, the gap between germline ends came to 12 bases. The germline V gene has CDR1 MGHRA and CDR2 YSYEKL. CDR3 in amino acids: CASSQEIAISSYEQYF. The CDR3 nucleotides are TGCGCCAGCAGCCAAGAGATAGCGATTTCCTCCTACGAGCAGTACTTC.

The genes are TRBV5-1 and TRBJ2-1, with D possibly matching TRBD2 (6 bases). The CDR3 contains 15 residues. The germline CDR1 and CDR2 sequences are SGHRS and YFSETQ. V was pared by 0 bases and J by 8 bases, with 15 bases between. The CDR3 loop reads CASSLDGSEWDEQFF. Here the CDR3 DNA reads TGCGCCAGCAGCTTGGACGGGAGTGAATGGGATGAGCAGTTCTTC. Combining the CDR3 with reference TRBV5-1 and TRBJ2-1 gives the whole variable domain KAGVTQTPRYLIKTRGQQVTLSCSPISGHRSVSWYQQTPGQGLQFLFEYFSETQRNKGNFPGRFSGRQFSNSRSEMNVSTLELGDSALYLCASSLDGSEWDEQFFGPGTRLTVL.

The CDR3 loop is CASRPATGLNTEAFF. The CDR3 DNA reads as TGTGCCAGCAGGCCAGCAACAGGGTTGAACACTGAAGCTTTCTTT. V gene TRBV11-1 combines with J gene TRBJ1-1; perhaps TRBD1 as D (6 bases). The CDR3 contains 15 residues. V was pared by 6 bases and J by 0 bases, with 14 bases between. Germline V gives CDR1 SGHAT, CDR2 FQDESV (reference sequence).

The genes are TRBV7-3 and TRBJ2-2; a weak D match, TRBD1 (6 bases). Trimming left V 5 bases short and J 1 base short, with 14 bases between. Germline V gives CDR1 SGHTA, CDR2 FQGTGA. This CDR3 is built from 16 residues. The CDR3: CASSNHRVQNTGELFF. The CDR3 DNA is TGTGCCAGCAGCAACCACAGGGTACAGAACACCGGGGAGCTGTTTTTT. Complete variable domain (other parts from reference TRBV7-3 and TRBJ2-2): GAGVSQTPSNKVTEKGKYVELRCDPISGHTALYWYRQSLGQGPEFLIYFQGTGAADDSGLPNDRFFAVRPEGSVSTLKIQRTERGDSAVYLCASSNHRVQNTGELFFGEGSRLTVL.

The chain joins TRBV6-5 to TRBJ1-4, with TRBD1 matching 8 bases. The CDR3 has 16 residues. Germline CDR1 reads MNHEY; CDR2 reads SVGAGI. The V gene end was trimmed by 1 base and the J gene end by 7 bases; junction bases not matched to a gene: 8. DNA of the CDR3: TGTGCCAGCAGTTACTGGCAGGGGGCAGTAGGTGAAAAACTGTTTTTT. This sequence encodes CASSYWQGAVGEKLFF.

This chain joins TRBV5-1 and TRBJ2-3; 9 bases fit TRBD1. Unmatched junction bases numbered 6, after V lost 3 bases and J lost 4 bases. CDR1 is SGHRS, CDR2 YFSETQ, per germline. This CDR3 is 15 amino acids long. This CDR3 is CASSWGQGDADTQYF. Written as DNA, the CDR3 is TGCGCCAGCAGCTGGGGACAGGGTGACGCAGATACGCAGTATTTT.

The rearrangement joins TRBV9 to TRBJ1-3; TRBD1 is a possible D gene (6 bases). V was shortened by 0 bases and J by 6 bases, with 10 bases between the two germline ends. Germline assignment: CDR1 SGDLS and CDR2 YYNGEE. The CDR3 consists of 14 residues. CDR3 bases: TGTGCCAGCAGCGTAGGGGCAGGGGAAAACACCATATATTTT. Translation gives CASSVGAGENTIYF. Drawing the rest from reference TRBV9 and TRBJ1-3, the complete variable domain is DSGVTQTPKHLITATGQRVTLRCSPRSGDLSVYWYQQSLDQGLQFLIQYYNGEERAKGNILERFSAQQFPDLHSELNLSSLELGDSALYFCASSVGAGENTIYFGEGSWLTVV.

The chain joins TRBV6-6 to TRBJ2-7; TRBD1 matches at 8 bases. Trimming removed 9 bases from V and 5 bases from J; junction bases left unmatched: 12. The germline V gene encodes CDR1 MNHNY and CDR2 SVGAGI (reference sequence). The CDR3 length is 14 residues. This chain's CDR3 is CASKTWTGTHEQYF. DNA for the CDR3: TGTGCCAGTAAAACCTGGACAGGGACCCACGAGCAGTACTTC.

The CDR3 sequence: CASSFRDYSNQPQHF. The CDR3 coding sequence is TGTGCCAGCAGTTTCCGGGACTATAGCAATCAGCCCCAGCATTTT. This chain uses TRBV28 with TRBJ1-5, with a possible D match to TRBD1 (5 bases). The CDR3 covers 15 residues. Between the trimmed V and J ends, which lost 3 bases and 0 bases, there was a span of 9 bases. Germline lookup yields CDR1 MDHEN and CDR2 SYDVKM.

The chain employs TRBV24-1 and TRBJ2-2; 8 nucleotides match TRBD1. J lost 3 bases, V lost 2 bases, and 4 bases had no gene match. Germline CDR1 reads KGHDR; CDR2 reads SFDVKD. This CDR3 spans 16 amino acids. CDR3 sequence: CATSDSDRGDTGELFF. The CDR3 DNA reads TGTGCCACCAGTGATTCCGACAGGGGCGACACCGGGGAGCTGTTTTTT.

V and J are TRBV5-1 and TRBJ2-7, with a possible D match to TRBD1 (6 bases). This CDR3 spans 14 amino acids. Germline V gene lookup returns CDR1 SGHRS and CDR2 YFSETQ. V shed 4 bases and J shed 2 bases, with 13 bases lying between them. The CDR3 protein is CASSTGQPPYEQYF. CDR3 nucleotides: TGCGCCAGCAGCACAGGACAGCCGCCCTACGAGCAGTACTTC.

The DNA for the CDR3 is TGTGCCAGCAGTTCCCCGAAGGGGCTCCGAAGCCCCATATATTTT. Amino acids: CASSSPKGLRSPIYF. The gene calls are TRBV7-2 and TRBJ1-3; weak D call: TRBD1 (5 bases). This CDR3 has 15 amino acids. Germline CDR1 SGHTA, CDR2 FQGNSA. The ends were cut back, 6 bases at V and 11 bases at J, with 23 bases in the middle. The full variable domain, completed using reference TRBV7-2 and TRBJ1-3, is GAGVSQSPSNKVTEKGKDVELRCDPISGHTALYWYRQSLGQGLEFLIYFQGNSAPDKSGLPSDRFSAERTGGSVSTLTIQRTQQEDSAVYLCASSSPKGLRSPIYFGEGSWLTVV.

This clone was seen only a few times. CDR3 DNA sequence: TGTGCCAGTAGTATGACCGGGACATCAAACACCGGGGAGCTGTTTTTT. Translated, it gives CASSMTGTSNTGELFF. V is TRBV19 and J is TRBJ2-2, with D perhaps matching TRBD1 (6 bases). The length of the CDR3 is 16 residues. V was cut by 3 bases and J by 2 bases, with 13 bases left in between. Per germline, CDR1 LNHDA and CDR2 SQIVND (reference sequence).

V and J are TRBV28 and TRBJ2-1, with 8 bases fitting TRBD1. Trimming took 10 bases from V and 8 from J; bases not matched to a gene: 7. The germline CDR1 and CDR2 sequences are MDHEN and SYDVKM. This CDR3 is 12 amino acids long. The CDR3 bases are TGTGCCATCTTTAGACAGGGGTATGAGCAGTTCTTC. Translating it yields CAIFRQGYEQFF.

With regard to this clone: The same CDR3 also results from other DNA sequences found in this sample. This chain uses TRBV5-1 with TRBJ2-1; 13 bases line up with TRBD2. Germline assignment: CDR1 SGHRS and CDR2 YFSETQ. This CDR3 is 14 amino acids long. Trimming removed 7 bases from V and 3 bases from J; junction bases left unmatched: 1. The CDR3 DNA sequence: TGCGCCAGCGGACTAGCGGGGGACTACAATGAGCAGTTCTTC. This gives the protein CASGLAGDYNEQFF.

The rearrangement joins TRBV19 to TRBJ2-7, with 8 bases aligning to TRBD1. Looked up from germline, CDR1 is LNHDA and CDR2 is SQIVND (reference sequence). CDR3 size: 13 residues. The V segment lost 8 bases and the J segment 6 bases; nucleotides outside the gene matches: 9. CDR3 sequence reads: CASFDRGMGEQYF. CDR3 nucleotide sequence: TGTGCCAGTTTTGACAGGGGAATGGGCGAGCAGTACTTC.

V is TRBV6-5 and J is TRBJ1-2; 7 bases are shared with TRBD1. The CDR3 runs to 14 residues. Germline loops: CDR1 MNHEY, CDR2 SVGAGI. Trimming took 5 bases from V and 5 from J; bases not matched to a gene: 8. In nucleotides, the CDR3 is TGTGCCAGCAGTAGACAGGGACTAGGGTATGGCTACACCTTC. Amino acids: CASSRQGLGYGYTF.

Only a few counts were recorded for this clone. Different DNA sequences within this sample yield the same CDR3. This chain uses TRBV28 with TRBJ1-3; possibly TRBD1 for D (6 bases). Trimming took off 2 bases at V and 4 bases at J, with 9 bases between the two ends. Germline CDR1 and CDR2: MDHEN and SYDVKM. The CDR3 is 14 amino acids. CDR3 sequence (DNA): TGTGCCAGCAGTTTACAGGGGAGCGGAAACACCATATATTTT. Protein: CASSLQGSGNTIYF.

This clone showed up just a few times. Additional DNA sequences in this sample encode the identical CDR3. V usage is TRBV12-3 or TRBV12-4 and J usage is TRBJ1-2, with TRBD1 as a possible D gene (5 bases). V lost 1 base, J lost 8 bases, and 8 bases lay in between. There are 12 residues in the CDR3. In nucleotides, the CDR3 is TGTGCCAGCAGTTTAGGGGGCCGCGGCTACACCTTC. It is translated as CASSLGGRGYTF.

CDR3 region: CASSITGQTSYEQYF. CDR3 bases: TGTGCCAGTAGTATTACGGGACAGACATCCTACGAGCAGTACTTC. The chain links TRBV19 to TRBJ2-7; the match to TRBD1 covers 7 bases. The CDR3 extends over 15 amino acids. Looked up from germline, CDR1 is LNHDA and CDR2 is SQIVND (reference sequence). With 3 bases clipped from V and 1 base from J, the junction kept 6 bases outside the gene matches.

V and J are TRBV4-1 and TRBJ2-7; possible D gene TRBD2, 6 bases. V was trimmed by 3 bases and J by 4 bases, leaving 16 bases between them. In germline, CDR1 is MGHRA, CDR2 YSYEKL. This CDR3 region has 15 residues. CDR3 protein: CASSQAGTSPYEQYF. CDR3 nucleotide sequence: TGCGCCAGCAGCCAGGCCGGGACTTCTCCGTACGAGCAGTACTTC.

The J gene is TRBJ2-3, the V gene TRBV19, with TRBD2 matching 7 bases. From germline, CDR1 is LNHDA and CDR2 SQIVND (reference sequence). The V and J ends lost 2 bases and 3 bases, in that order; junction bases with no gene match: 14. This CDR3 comprises 18 residues. This CDR3 reads CASSIILGSGGGTDTQYF. As DNA, the CDR3 is TGTGCCAGTAGTATAATTTTGGGGTCGGGAGGTGGGACAGATACGCAGTATTTT.

This clone came up once. The V call is TRBV11-2, the J call TRBJ2-1, with D possibly being TRBD1 (6 bases). Trimming pared 2 bases from V and 6 bases from J, leaving 23 bases between. From germline, CDR1 is SGHAT and CDR2 FQNNGV. CDR3 size: 18 residues. The CDR3 region has the DNA TGTGCCAGCAGCTTATTAAGGGTATCGGGACAAAACTTCAATGAGCAGTTCTTC. It is translated as CASSLLRVSGQNFNEQFF.

This clone was found once. V is TRBV9 and J is TRBJ2-7, with TRBD2 matching 7 bases. This CDR3 region has 18 residues. V shed 0 bases and J 0 bases; nucleotides not matched to a gene: 12. Germline V lookup: CDR1 SGDLS, CDR2 YYNGEE. The CDR3 reads CASSVASAASGSSYEQYF. CDR3 coding DNA: TGTGCCAGCAGCGTAGCGTCAGCGGCTAGCGGAAGCTCCTACGAGCAGTACTTC.

Here the CDR3 reads CAGDLGQGRYNEQFF. The CDR3 coding sequence is TGTGCCGGAGATTTGGGACAGGGGAGATACAATGAGCAGTTCTTC. This chain joins TRBV2 and TRBJ2-1, with 10 bases fitting TRBD1. The CDR3 consists of 15 residues. The V gene end was trimmed by 11 bases and the J gene end by 4 bases; junction bases not matched to a gene: 11. CDR1 is SNHLY and CDR2 is FYNNEI in the germline V gene.